The T cell receptor beta chain under discussion was sequenced for a study of blood T cell repertoires in COVID-19. The overall study: T cells, B-cell-depleted T cells, or PBMCs provided the cDNA or gDNA that served as material.

The CDR3 totals 16 residues. CDR1 is SGHAT and CDR2 is FQDESV in the germline V gene (reference sequence). Unmatched junction bases numbered 11, after V lost 1 base and J lost 8 bases. Cohort allocation depended upon clinical history that participants reported. Among Cohort 3 donors, those recovered had two negative PCRs, clearance, or symptom resolution. Original analysis: From reference gene primer amplification, estimates of nucleated cell counts were derived. Profiled with immunoSEQ multiplex PCR; TCRdb holds only in-frame clones, not every one. V, J and clone size reflect that table, while D and trimming were determined from the DNA. The data show around 310,000 clones, around 92% seen once.

The sequencing sample was made of PBMCs or T cells enriched from blood (not recorded which). The sequence derives from a woman aged 30 to 39 who had recovered from COVID-19. The chain joins TRBV11-1 to TRBJ2-1; 7 bases map to TRBD1. The CDR3 protein is CASSLEGTVGVHEQFF. CDR3 in DNA: TGTGCCAGCAGCTTAGAAGGGACAGTGGGGGTCCATGAGCAGTTCTTC.